This section outlines one T cell receptor (beta chain) sequence together with its context. This clonotype is regarded as medium-sized (0.01 to 0.1%). Its binding antigen is unknown. The sample holds no much larger clone one base away, and base qualities are not on file. These data originate in a study of T cell repertoires in aging, cancer and after chemotherapy (dated by TCRdb to between 2019 and 2020). About the full investigation: Donors were distributed across six age groups ranging from 30 or younger to 70 or older, with at least three individuals included per group. TCR repertoires from healthy donor controls were recorded over periods of several months to years and showed clear clonal overlap between repeated samplings. The complete dataset included 7.5 million to 9.5 million TCR reads. To examine immunoaging and T cell reconstitution after chemotherapy, the study profiled TCR beta repertoires in peripheral blood from healthy donors and cancer patients. Alongside approximately 97 healthy donors serving as a reference group, the cohort included approximately 210 cancer patients, of whom approximately 94 had hematological cancers and more than 110 had solid cancers.

Overall study outcomes, separate from this receptor: Compared with age-matched healthy donors, untreated patients with hematological or solid cancers had significantly lower TCR diversity and higher clonality in blood. The authors noted that the repertoire data do not allow conclusions about immunological memory after chemotherapy. In healthy donors, the decline in TCR diversity with age was mainly due to loss of richness, whereas in cancer patients loss of evenness also played a role. Median generation probability increased over the chemotherapy interval in both cancer cohorts, suggesting repertoire reconstitution through rebound thymic output.

Counted from cysteine to phenylalanine, this CDR3 has 15 amino acids. This entry keeps only the CDR3 DNA: 45 bases, framed from base 1. Clipping removes 2 bases from V and 4 bases from J, with 1 as the unmatched junction base count. For CDR1 and CDR2, the germline V gene lists MNHNS and SASEGT. Rearranged TRB sequences spanning V, D and J segments were amplified in a multiplex touch-down PCR with a mixed TRB-A/B primer pool. Illumina adapters and sample indices were attached to the amplicons through two consecutive PCR reactions run with Phusion HS II polymerase. Amplicons were gel-purified using the NucleoSpin Gel and PCR Clean-up kit and were subsequently checked with Qubit and an Agilent 2100 Bioanalyzer. Sequencing of libraries was carried out on an Illumina MiSeq in 600-cycle, single-indexed, paired-end runs. The paper's data handling went like this. MiXCR versions 2.12 and 3.0.5 were used to process the TRB sequences. Each unique CDR3 nucleotide sequence was counted as one clone, and only productive sequences with at least two reads were retained. Repertoire metrics included Shannon diversity, evenness, clonality (one minus evenness), and alpha-parameterized diversity profiles from alpha 0 to 5. The IGoR algorithm was used to compute generation probabilities of clones in paired pre- and post-chemotherapy samples. TCRdb reprocessed the public reads (quality trimming at Q25 with fastp, clone calling with MiXCR) and kept in-frame beta chains. Under each unique CDR3 protein, matching rows form one entry showing the most common genes and DNA. TCRdb assigned the V and J calls; the authors' analysis was not used. The sample table lists 10,000 to 15,000 distinct CDR3 sequences, roughly 31% of them with a count of one. 10% of the sample is taken by the ten largest.

Genomic DNA extracted from peripheral blood, rather than sorted cells or RNA, was used as the source for amplification of TCR beta rearrangements. This chain joins TRBV6-1 to TRBJ2-3; 12 bases in between match TRBD2. The TCR comes from a human donor in good health. The donor label of this sample is uncertain. The sequencing input was blood. CDR3 loop: CASSELAGGPDTQYF. The DNA is as follows: TGTGCCAGCAGTGAACTAGCGGGGGGGCCAGATACGCAGTATTTT.